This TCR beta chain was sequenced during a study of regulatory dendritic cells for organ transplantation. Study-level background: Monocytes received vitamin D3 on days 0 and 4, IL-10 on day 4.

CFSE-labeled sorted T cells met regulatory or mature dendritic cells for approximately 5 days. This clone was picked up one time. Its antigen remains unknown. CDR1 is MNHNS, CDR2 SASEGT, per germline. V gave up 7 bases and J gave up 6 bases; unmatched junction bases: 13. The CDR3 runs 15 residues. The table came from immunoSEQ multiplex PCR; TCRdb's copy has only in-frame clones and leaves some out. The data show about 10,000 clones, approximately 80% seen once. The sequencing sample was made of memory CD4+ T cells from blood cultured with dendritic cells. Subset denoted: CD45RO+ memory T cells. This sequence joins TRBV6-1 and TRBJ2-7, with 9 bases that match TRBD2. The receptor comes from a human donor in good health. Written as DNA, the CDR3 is TGTGCCAGCATCCGAGGGTCTAGCGGGGAGCCCGAGCAGTACTTC. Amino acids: CASIRGSSGEPEQYF.